These 20 T cell receptor beta chains were sequenced from one sample in a study of cytomegalovirus exposure and HLA in healthy donors. Produced via immunoSEQ multiplex PCR; TCRdb's table is partial and in-frame only. The sample has over 250,000 clones; 87% are singletons. The sample taken for sequencing was PBMCs. These receptors were collected from a woman aged 25 to 39 in good health and CMV-seropositive.

The genes are TRBV10-3 and TRBJ2-7; either TRBD1 or TRBD2 may fit D (5 bases each). V gave up 6 bases and J gave up 4 bases, with 10 bases separating them. CDR1 ENHRY and CDR2 SYGVKD come from the germline V gene. There are 12 residues in the CDR3. CDR3 nucleotides: TGTGCCATCAGCGAGGGACGATACGAGCAGTACTTC. Its protein product is CAISEGRYEQYF.

The chain carries TRBV7-2 and TRBJ2-2; no firm D call. V lost 5 bases to trimming and J lost 6 bases, with 16 bases between them. Germline V gene sequence: CDR1 SGHTA, CDR2 FQGNSA. This CDR3 is built from 15 residues. CDR3 sequence (DNA): TGTGCCAGCAGCCCATACGAGTTAGGCCCCGGGGAGCTGTTTTTT. As protein: CASSPYELGPGELFF.

This chain uses TRBV6-6 with TRBJ1-5; D uncertain. Germline V gene data show CDR1 as MNHNY and CDR2 as SVGAGI (reference sequence). V was shortened by 4 bases and J by 2 bases, with 9 bases between the two germline ends. CDR3 length: 14 amino acids. The CDR3 spells CASSWSGGNQPQHF. DNA for the CDR3: TGTGCCAGCAGTTGGAGCGGGGGCAATCAGCCCCAGCATTTT.

The chain combines TRBV5-1 with TRBJ1-4; the D is unclear. The V gene's germline CDR1 is SGHRS and CDR2 YFSETQ. The CDR3 loop spans 15 amino acids. V lost 0 bases to trimming and J lost 0 bases, with 6 bases between them. The chain's CDR3 is CASSLDYATNEKLFF. The CDR3 DNA follows: TGCGCCAGCAGCTTGGACTACGCAACTAATGAAAAACTGTTTTTT.

The chain has TRBV30 and TRBJ2-3; possible D gene TRBD2, 5 bases. Germline CDR1 and CDR2: GTSNPN and SVGIG (reference sequence). The ends were cut back, 2 bases at V and 6 bases at J, with 12 bases in the middle. This CDR3 contains 13 residues. CDR3 sequence: CAWSRRDRDTQYF. Here the CDR3 DNA reads TGTGCCTGGAGTCGCCGGGATCGGGATACGCAGTATTTT.

The V call is TRBV20-1, the J call TRBJ1-5; no reliable D call. V was clipped by 3 bases and J by 5 bases, with 5 bases between them. This CDR3 region has 11 residues. Germline V gene lookup returns CDR1 DFQATT and CDR2 SNEGSKA (reference sequence). CDR3 residues: CSARTDQPQHF. The CDR3 DNA reads as TGCAGTGCTAGGACTGATCAGCCCCAGCATTTT.

This clone has more than one count but fewer than ten. This sequence joins TRBV4-3 and TRBJ1-6; 8 nucleotides agree with TRBD1. The germline V gene encodes CDR1 LGHNA and CDR2 YSLEER. Trimming removed 2 bases from V and 6 bases from J; junction bases left unmatched: 3. The length of the CDR3 is 15 residues. CDR3 sequence reads: CASSQQGAGNSPLHF. CDR3 DNA: TGCGCCAGCAGCCAACAGGGGGCGGGTAATTCACCCCTCCACTTT.

The chain recombines TRBV27 with TRBJ1-5; 9 bases match TRBD1. The germline CDR1 and CDR2 sequences are MNHEY and SMNVEV (reference sequence). With V trimmed by 5 bases and J by 6 bases, 5 bases remained unmatched. The CDR3 totals 14 residues. CDR3 sequence: CASSEQGAVQPQHF. In nucleotides, the CDR3 is TGTGCCAGCAGTGAACAGGGGGCGGTTCAGCCCCAGCATTTT.

V usage is TRBV4-1 and J usage is TRBJ2-5; the D gene is possibly TRBD2 (6 bases). The CDR3 sequence is 16 residues long. V lost 4 bases and J lost 4, with 19 bases in between. CDR1 is MGHRA and CDR2 is YSYEKL in the germline V gene. CDR3 DNA sequence: TGCGCCAGCAGCCCGACGACCGGGAGCCAAATAGAGACCCAGTACTTC. Translated, it gives CASSPTTGSQIETQYF.

The CDR3 region is CASSFRFRGPGGYEQYF. The CDR3 bases are TGTGCCAGCAGTTTCCGCTTTAGGGGACCTGGGGGCTACGAGCAGTACTTC. The chain has TRBV28 and TRBJ2-7; D is possibly TRBD1 or TRBD2 (5 bases each). The CDR3 sequence is 17 residues long. Trimming removed 3 bases from V and 3 bases from J, with 21 bases in between. The germline V gene encodes CDR1 MDHEN and CDR2 SYDVKM.

This chain links TRBV30 with TRBJ2-7; 13 nucleotides align to TRBD2. The germline CDR1 and CDR2 sequences are GTSNPN and SVGIG (reference sequence). V trimming: 5 bases; J trimming: 3 bases; junction bases outside the gene matches: 7. The CDR3 extends over 15 amino acids. The CDR3 DNA reads as TGTGCCTGGGGACTAGCGGGAGCTCGGGACTACGAGCAGTACTTC. It specifies CAWGLAGARDYEQYF.

The chain combines TRBV5-4 with TRBJ2-5; TRBD2 is a possible D gene (6 bases). V lost 4 bases and J 4 bases, leaving 17 bases between the germline ends. This CDR3 comprises 15 residues. Per germline, CDR1 SGHNT and CDR2 YYREEE (reference sequence). The CDR3 DNA reads as TGTGCCAGCAGCCCCCCCGCGAGGGGAGGAGAGACCCAGTACTTC. Encoded protein: CASSPPARGGETQYF.

The rearrangement uses TRBV25-1 and TRBJ1-3, with D perhaps matching TRBD1 (6 bases). CDR3 length: 16 residues. Trimming cost V 3 bases and J 0 bases, with 12 bases left between them. The germline V gene encodes CDR1 MGHDK and CDR2 SYGVNS. This CDR3 is CASSDPLGASGNTIYF. In DNA form, the CDR3 reads TGTGCCAGCAGTGATCCCCTGGGGGCCTCTGGAAACACCATATATTTT.

The J gene is TRBJ2-7, the V gene TRBV5-1; 8 bases align to TRBD2. Germline-derived CDR1 and CDR2 are SGHRS and YFSETQ. The CDR3 covers 17 residues. Germline trimming cut 0 bases from V and 2 bases from J; bases unmatched to any gene: 10. The CDR3: CASSLAPGRGVPYEQYF. In DNA, the CDR3 is TGCGCCAGCAGCTTGGCCCCGGGGCGGGGGGTTCCCTACGAGCAGTACTTC.

This clone was detected once. The rearrangement links TRBV27 to TRBJ2-7; a weak D match, TRBD2 (5 bases). The V end was cut by 5 bases, the J end by 0 bases, with 17 bases between. The germline V gene has CDR1 MNHEY and CDR2 SMNVEV (reference sequence). The CDR3 runs 16 residues. CDR3 loop: CASSPYSDFSSYEQYF. The CDR3 bases are TGTGCCAGCAGTCCTTATTCGGACTTTAGCTCCTACGAGCAGTACTTC.

V and J are TRBV29-1 and TRBJ1-1, with 8 bases lining up with TRBD1. V lost 7 bases, J lost 1 base, and 2 bases stayed unmatched. The CDR3 consists of 12 residues. The germline V gene encodes CDR1 SQVTM and CDR2 ANQGSEA. The CDR3 spells CSAGQGNTEAFF. CDR3 coding DNA: TGCAGCGCTGGACAGGGGAACACTGAAGCTTTCTTT.

The rearrangement joins TRBV4-3 to TRBJ2-3; D unresolved. The CDR3 contains 14 residues. The germline gives CDR1 LGHNA, CDR2 YSLEER. Trimming left V 3 bases short and J 1 base short, with 8 bases between. CDR3 sequence reads: CASSQGTGTDTQYF. The CDR3, as DNA: TGCGCCAGCAGCCAGGGAACAGGCACAGATACGCAGTATTTT.

V usage is TRBV7-8 and J usage is TRBJ2-1; no reliable D call. The CDR3 covers 14 residues. Germline V gives CDR1 SGHVS, CDR2 FQNEAQ. The V end lost 4 bases, the J end lost 6 bases, and 13 bases lay between the germline ends. The chain's CDR3 is CASSSTRASNEQFF. The CDR3 bases are TGTGCCAGCAGCTCGACCCGGGCCTCCAATGAGCAGTTCTTC.

The chain links TRBV6-1 to TRBJ1-2, with TRBD1 matching over 9 bases. CDR3 length: 19 amino acids. The V segment lost 0 bases and the J segment 1 base; nucleotides outside the gene matches: 12. CDR1 is MNHNS, CDR2 SASEGT, per germline. The CDR3 reads CASSEATVGQGILNYGYTF. The CDR3 nucleotides are TGTGCCAGCAGTGAAGCCACCGTAGGACAGGGGATTCTTAACTATGGCTACACCTTC.

The chain recombines TRBV6-5 with TRBJ1-2, with TRBD1 as a possible D gene (5 bases). Germline assignment: CDR1 MNHEY and CDR2 SVGAGI. The CDR3 length is 14 residues. V was trimmed by 5 bases and J by 2 bases, leaving 12 bases between them. DNA of the CDR3: TGTGCCAGCAGTAGGGACGCGTTAAACTATGGCTACACCTTC. Its protein product is CASSRDALNYGYTF.